This T cell receptor beta chain was identified during a study of blood T cell repertoires in COVID-19. Study at large: Material from acute and convalescent COVID-19 was sourced from the United States, Italy and Spain.

The repertoire was sequenced with immunoSEQ multiplex PCR; TCRdb's copy has only in-frame clones and lacks some. The sample shows some 250,000 clones, around 85% of them seen only once. The CDR3 is made up of 14 amino acids. V was clipped by 10 bases and J by 2 bases; unmatched bases: 10. The germline V gene encodes CDR1 LGHDT and CDR2 YNNKEL (reference sequence). The TCR sequence derives from a woman aged 25 to 39 who had recovered from COVID-19. Material: peripheral blood. This chain links TRBV3-1 (or the pseudogene TRBV3-2) with TRBJ1-1; 7 nucleotides match TRBD1. DNA for the CDR3: TGTGCCACCAAACCGGGACAGAGAAACACTGAAGCTTTCTTT. It yields the protein CATKPGQRNTEAFF.